A selection of T cell receptor beta chains follows, all from one sample in a study of shared clonotypes between healthy human individuals. Profiled with immunoSEQ multiplex PCR; TCRdb holds only in-frame clones, not every one. The sample shows 950,000 to 1,100,000 clones, 75% to 80% of them seen only once. Input material: memory CD4+ T cells from PBMCs. The receptors were gathered from a man aged 18 to 30 in good health. Some clones in this sample may be carry-over from other donors' samples. Both conserved end residues are part of each CDR3. D genes are given only for firm matches. Size tells how often a clone was seen (once, few, many) or the class of an expanded clone, and some rows leave it out.

d_gene: NA
j_gene: TRBJ2-3
v_gene: TRBV6-5
abundance: NA
len: 14
CDR3nt: TGTGCCAGCAGTTACTTCGAAACGGACAGCCGTCTGTATTTT
CDR3aa: CASSYFETDSRLYF

d_gene: TRBD1
j_gene: TRBJ1-2
v_gene: TRBV5-4
abundance: NA
len: 14
CDR3nt: TGTGCCAGCAGCCCAGGGGGGGCCCCCAGTGGCTACACCTTC
CDR3aa: CASSPGGAPSGYTF

d_gene: TRBD2
j_gene: TRBJ2-2
v_gene: TRBV5-5
abundance: NA
len: 16
CDR3nt: TGTGCCAGCAAACTATTAGCGGGGGCGAACACCGGGGAGCTGTTTTTT
CDR3aa: CASKLLAGANTGELFF

d_gene: NA
j_gene: TRBJ1-1
v_gene: TRBV6-1
abundance: NA
len: 15
CDR3nt: TGTGCCAGCACCCCCTGGGGGCAGGTGAACACTGAAGCTTTCTTT
CDR3aa: CASTPWGQVNTEAFF

d_gene: TRBD2
j_gene: TRBJ2-5
v_gene: TRBV10-2
abundance: NA
len: 15
CDR3nt: TGCGCCAGCATTGGAGCGGGAGGGGCCCAAGAGACCCAGTACTTC
CDR3aa: CASIGAGGAQETQYF

d_gene: NA
j_gene: TRBJ2-7
v_gene: TRBV30
abundance: many
len: 13
CDR3nt: TGTGCCTGGAGTGTAGAAGGGACGACTGAGCAGTACTTC
CDR3aa: CAWSVEGTTEQYF

d_gene: NA
j_gene: TRBJ2-5
v_gene: TRBV4-2
abundance: NA
len: 13
CDR3nt: TGTGCCAGCAGCCAAGACCCGATGCAGACCCAGTACTTC
CDR3aa: CASSQDPMQTQYF

d_gene: NA
j_gene: TRBJ1-2
v_gene: TRBV13
abundance: few
len: 15
CDR3nt: TGTGCCAGCAGCTTAGGGGTGACACGAACCAAGGGCTACACCTTC
CDR3aa: CASSLGVTRTKGYTF

d_gene: TRBD2
j_gene: TRBJ2-5
v_gene: TRBV2
abundance: NA
len: 15
CDR3nt: TGTGCCAGCACCGGGACTAGCGGGAGGCAAGAGACCCAGTACTTC
CDR3aa: CASTGTSGRQETQYF

d_gene: TRBD1
j_gene: TRBJ1-2
v_gene: TRBV27
abundance: NA
len: 13
CDR3nt: TGTGCCAGCAGTTCCCCGGACAGGGATGGCTACACCTTC
CDR3aa: CASSSPDRDGYTF

d_gene: NA
j_gene: TRBJ2-5
v_gene: TRBV18
abundance: NA
len: 21
CDR3nt: TGTGCCAGCTCACCAGAGGCCGGCCTACTCCGCGGGACCGACTTCCAAGAGACCCAGTACTTC
CDR3aa: CASSPEAGLLRGTDFQETQYF

d_gene: TRBD1
j_gene: TRBJ1-2
v_gene: TRBV28
abundance: NA
len: 14
CDR3nt: TGTGCCAGCAGTTTCGACAGGGGGCGCTATGGCTACACCTTC
CDR3aa: CASSFDRGRYGYTF

d_gene: TRBD2
j_gene: TRBJ2-1
v_gene: TRBV10-1
abundance: NA
len: 12
CDR3nt: TGCGCCAGCAGTGAAGGGACTAGCGAAACGTTCTTC
CDR3aa: CASSEGTSETFF

d_gene: NA
j_gene: TRBJ1-1
v_gene: TRBV28
abundance: once
len: 13
CDR3nt: TGTGCCAGCAGACCGCCCAGGGGCACTGAAGCTTTCTTT
CDR3aa: CASRPPRGTEAFF

d_gene: NA
j_gene: TRBJ2-3
v_gene: TRBV7-2
abundance: NA
len: 16
CDR3nt: TGTGCCAGCAGCTTAGATGGCGGGGCGCCCACAGATACGCAGTATTTT
CDR3aa: CASSLDGGAPTDTQYF

d_gene: NA
j_gene: TRBJ1-2
v_gene: TRBV4-3
abundance: NA
len: 15
CDR3nt: TGCGCCAGCAGCCAATCGACGGCTCCTAACTATGGCTACACCTTC
CDR3aa: CASSQSTAPNYGYTF

d_gene: NA
j_gene: TRBJ2-5
v_gene: TRBV2
abundance: NA
len: 15
CDR3nt: TGTGCCAGCAGCCCCCAGGGAGGACGTTACGAGACCCAGTACTTC
CDR3aa: CASSPQGGRYETQYF

d_gene: NA
j_gene: TRBJ2-7
v_gene: TRBV6-5
abundance: NA
len: 15
CDR3nt: TGTGCCAGCAGGGCCCTTCCCGGGAGCTCCTACGAGCAGTACTTC
CDR3aa: CASRALPGSSYEQYF

d_gene: NA
j_gene: TRBJ2-5
v_gene: TRBV5-1
abundance: NA
len: 14
CDR3nt: TGCGCCAGCAGCTTGGTCGCTGGGGAAGAGACCCAGTACTTC
CDR3aa: CASSLVAGEETQYF

d_gene: TRBD1
j_gene: TRBJ1-2
v_gene: TRBV15
abundance: NA
len: 15
CDR3nt: TGTGCCACCAGCAGAGGACAGGGGGCTGGGTATGGCTACACCTTC
CDR3aa: CATSRGQGAGYGYTF

d_gene: TRBD1
j_gene: TRBJ2-7
v_gene: TRBV25-1
abundance: NA
len: 14
CDR3nt: TGTGCCAGCAGTCCGGGACAGGGGGCCTACGAGCAGTACTTC
CDR3aa: CASSPGQGAYEQYF

d_gene: TRBD2
j_gene: TRBJ2-2
v_gene: TRBV4-1
abundance: NA
len: 18
CDR3nt: TGCGCCAGCAGCCCTAGGGGACTAGCGGGAGGGCACGGCGGGGAGCTGTTTTTT
CDR3aa: CASSPRGLAGGHGGELFF

d_gene: NA
j_gene: TRBJ1-4
v_gene: TRBV4-2
abundance: NA
len: 18
CDR3nt: TGTGCCAGCAGCCAAGATCCCAGTGGGCAGAGGGCTGGAGAAAAACTGTTTTTT
CDR3aa: CASSQDPSGQRAGEKLFF

d_gene: TRBD1
j_gene: TRBJ2-7
v_gene: TRBV28
abundance: NA
len: 15
CDR3nt: TGTGCCAGCAGCCCTGCTGGGACAGGGATCTACGAGCAGTACTTC
CDR3aa: CASSPAGTGIYEQYF

d_gene: NA
j_gene: TRBJ1-2
v_gene: TRBV18
abundance: once
len: 14
CDR3nt: TGTGCCAGCTCACAAATTGGGGGTCTCTATGGCTACACCTTC
CDR3aa: CASSQIGGLYGYTF

d_gene: TRBD2
j_gene: TRBJ2-1
v_gene: TRBV7-2
abundance: few
len: 15
CDR3nt: TGTGCCAGCAGCTTCGGACTAGCGGAGTACAATGAGCAGTTCTTC
CDR3aa: CASSFGLAEYNEQFF

d_gene: NA
j_gene: TRBJ2-7
v_gene: TRBV5-1
abundance: NA
len: 15
CDR3nt: TGCGCCAGCAGCTTGGACACAGGGAAACTCTACGAGCAGTACTTC
CDR3aa: CASSLDTGKLYEQYF

d_gene: NA
j_gene: TRBJ2-7
v_gene: TRBV9
abundance: NA
len: 14
CDR3nt: TGTGCCAGCAGCGACCGGACAGCCGAGGGAGAGCAGTACTTC
CDR3aa: CASSDRTAEGEQYF

d_gene: NA
j_gene: TRBJ1-1
v_gene: TRBV11-3
abundance: NA
len: 15
CDR3nt: TGTGCCAGCAGCCCAGCCACAGGCCGGAACACTGAAGCTTTCTTT
CDR3aa: CASSPATGRNTEAFF

d_gene: NA
j_gene: TRBJ1-2
v_gene: TRBV5-4
abundance: once
len: 13
CDR3nt: TGTGCCAGCAGCTTGGGGGGGGCTTCTGGCTACACCTTC
CDR3aa: CASSLGGASGYTF

d_gene: NA
j_gene: TRBJ1-2
v_gene: TRBV28
abundance: many
len: 11
CDR3nt: TGTGCCAGCAGACTGACACTACGCTACACCTTC
CDR3aa: CASRLTLRYTF

d_gene: NA
j_gene: TRBJ2-1
v_gene: TRBV6-1
abundance: NA
len: 15
CDR3nt: TGTGCCAGCAGTGATAGGGGGAGACGGGGCAATGAGCAGTTCTTC
CDR3aa: CASSDRGRRGNEQFF

d_gene: NA
j_gene: TRBJ1-1
v_gene: TRBV18
abundance: many
len: 15
CDR3nt: TGTGCCAGCTCACCACGCGAGGGACGGAACACTGAAGCTTTCTTT
CDR3aa: CASSPREGRNTEAFF

d_gene: NA
j_gene: TRBJ2-1
v_gene: TRBV7-3
abundance: NA
len: 13
CDR3nt: TGTGCCAGCAGCTTCGACTGGAGCGATGAGCAGTTCTTC
CDR3aa: CASSFDWSDEQFF

d_gene: NA
j_gene: TRBJ1-5
v_gene: TRBV7-2
abundance: NA
len: 15
CDR3nt: TGTGCCAGCAGCTTAGAAGGGGGACGACATCAGCCCCAGCATTTT
CDR3aa: CASSLEGGRHQPQHF

d_gene: TRBD2
j_gene: TRBJ2-3
v_gene: TRBV29-1
abundance: NA
len: 14
CDR3nt: TGCAGCCCCCGACTAGCGGGGTCCACAGATACGCAGTATTTT
CDR3aa: CSPRLAGSTDTQYF

d_gene: NA
j_gene: TRBJ1-2
v_gene: TRBV28
abundance: few
len: 13
CDR3nt: TGTGCCAGCAGTTTCCCCCCCGTCGCAGGCTACACCTTC
CDR3aa: CASSFPPVAGYTF

d_gene: NA
j_gene: TRBJ2-7
v_gene: TRBV28
abundance: NA
len: 14
CDR3nt: TGTGCCAGCAGCCCCTTTGGGTCCCCCTACGAGCAGTACTTC
CDR3aa: CASSPFGSPYEQYF

d_gene: NA
j_gene: TRBJ1-2
v_gene: TRBV21-1
abundance: NA
len: 15
CDR3nt: TGTGCCAGCAGCAAAGAGGACGTTCTTAACTATGGCTACACCTTC
CDR3aa: CASSKEDVLNYGYTF

d_gene: TRBD1
j_gene: TRBJ2-6
v_gene: TRBV6-1
abundance: NA
len: 17
CDR3nt: TGTGCCAGCAGTGCTGGACAGGGAGCCTCTGGGGCCAACGTCCTGACTTTC
CDR3aa: CASSAGQGASGANVLTF

d_gene: NA
j_gene: TRBJ2-6
v_gene: TRBV2
abundance: few
len: 13
CDR3nt: TGTGCCAGCCAGGGCCCTGGGGCCAACGTCCTGACTTTC
CDR3aa: CASQGPGANVLTF

d_gene: TRBD1
j_gene: TRBJ1-4
v_gene: TRBV5-1
abundance: NA
len: 14
CDR3nt: TGCGCCAGCAGAGGGACAGGCAGTAATGAAAAACTGTTTTTT
CDR3aa: CASRGTGSNEKLFF

d_gene: NA
j_gene: TRBJ1-5
v_gene: TRBV4-2
abundance: few
len: 15
CDR3nt: TGTGCCAGCAGCCAAGACTTGACAGAGGGACAGCCCCAGCATTTT
CDR3aa: CASSQDLTEGQPQHF